This T cell receptor (beta chain) was sequenced for a study of T-cell memory formation after mild COVID-19. Study-wide background: Clustering of TCRs was largely donor specific.

Sample barcodes and UMIs were carried by the TCR alpha and TCR beta cDNA libraries that 5'RACE generated with constant-segment primers. TCRdb recomputed calls from the 5' RACE reads with MiXCR, one row per CDR3 protein. This repertoire shows 450,000 or so distinct CDR3 sequences, 25% found once; its top ten account for approximately 13%. Study-wide findings and caveats: Clones that contracted clustered mainly in CM and EM if CD4+ and in EMRA if CD8+. There were some responding clones in pre-infection memory, which suggested that cross-reactive memory had joined.

The trim removed 6 bases at V and 0 bases at J, leaving 4 bases unmatched. Germline CDR1 reads SGHVS; CDR2 reads FQNEAQ. This CDR3 has 14 amino acids. For this clonotype: Its antigen is unknown.

V gene TRBV7-8 combines with J gene TRBJ2-7, with 8 bases that match TRBD1. This TCR derives from an adult woman who had mild COVID-19 (a few samples of this study predate the infection). Cell type and time point are not known. Input material: PBMCs or a T cell subset sorted from them (not recorded which). Written as DNA, the CDR3 is TGTGCCAGCAGGGCGACAGGGGCCTCCTACGAGCAGTACTTC. Its translation: CASRATGASYEQYF.